This T cell receptor (beta chain) was observed in a study of T cell responses to AZD1222 COVID-19 vaccine (dated by TCRdb to the early 2020s). With regard to the full study: AZD1222 recipients with second doses at about 4 weeks or about 12 weeks were pooled, because spike-specific TCR depth and breadth did not differ between schedules. TCR sequencing was performed for 230 to 250 trial participants, of whom some 200 were given two doses of AZD1222 and approximately 25 were given two doses of MenACWY control vaccine. Trial participants were enrolled into age subgroups of 18-55, 56-69 and 70-plus years, which contained about 150, 28 and 57 TCR-sequenced participants, respectively. The paper's findings and limits, for the study overall: Epitopes outside the regions mutated in the B.1.351 and B.1.1.7 variants were reportedly recognized by nearly half of the unique spike-specific TCRs. Because no samples from the day 14 peak response were available, repertoires could be characterized only after the peak T cell response. Vaccine-associated CD4 TCRs spanned the whole spike protein, with dominant responses in regions 160-218 and 743-854. The 56-69-year group was small, and its depth increase did not reach significance, likely because of low power. Conclusions about previously exposed vaccinees are limited because only a handful of AZD1222 recipients were SARS-CoV-2 seropositive at baseline. Participants were mostly white British, with more females than males. The authors suggested clonal diversity may have been underestimated. Spike-specific TCR breadth and depth rose significantly after two AZD1222 doses compared with day 0 and with MenACWY recipients.

Including the terminal cysteine and phenylalanine, the CDR3 comprises 14 residues. The only DNA kept is the CDR3, 42 bases in frame from the first base. CDR1 and CDR2 are read off the germline V gene as SGHRS and YFSETQ. V loses 7 bases, J loses 0 bases, and the germline ends lie 12 bases apart. This clone occurred many times. Its target antigen remains unknown. Within one base of it there is no much larger clone, and no base qualities were kept. The CDR3 regions of human TCRbeta chains were subjected to immunosequencing. From the authors' description of their analysis: TCRs in the repertoires were compared against a reference library of SARS-CoV-2-specific TCRs that had been generated with the MIRA antigen-specificity platform. Breadth meant the fraction of unique TCRs that were SARS-CoV-2-associated, whereas depth meant the fraction of total T cells that were SARS-CoV-2-associated. Each spike-specific TCR was assigned to its reactive spike region and to a CD4 or CD8 class using the MIRA data. Log10-transformed breadth and depth values were compared by one-way ANOVA with Sidak's multiple comparisons tests. As stored in TCRdb, this immuneACCESS dataset retains in-frame rearrangements with V and J assigned. A fraction of the clones does not appear; measured against another copy, unresolved V genes explain less than half of the discrepancy, and the remainder lacks a known reason. That table gives V, J and clone size, and the DNA gave D and trimming. A total of about 59,000 clones appear in this sample, roughly 89% of them only once. The ten largest clones represent around 6.6% of the sample.

The sample's time point label is to be understood as: baseline before first vaccination. Samples from vaccinated people were obtained from the UK trials COV001 and COV002, which included a single-blind randomized controlled phase 2/3 trial of AZD1222 (ChAdOx1 nCoV-19) in healthy adults. Trial participant PBMC samples were collected at day 0 and day 28 after the second dose for TCRbeta chain sequencing. This TCR was sampled from an adult in good health. The source was peripheral blood, collected on day 0 of AZD1222 vaccination. This receptor chain uses TRBV5-1 and TRBJ2-3, with a tentative D gene TRBD2 over 6 matching bases. The CDR3 protein sequence reads: CASGLAGSTDTQYF. The DNA sequence is given as TGCGCCAGCGGCCTGGCGGGGAGCACAGATACGCAGTATTTT.